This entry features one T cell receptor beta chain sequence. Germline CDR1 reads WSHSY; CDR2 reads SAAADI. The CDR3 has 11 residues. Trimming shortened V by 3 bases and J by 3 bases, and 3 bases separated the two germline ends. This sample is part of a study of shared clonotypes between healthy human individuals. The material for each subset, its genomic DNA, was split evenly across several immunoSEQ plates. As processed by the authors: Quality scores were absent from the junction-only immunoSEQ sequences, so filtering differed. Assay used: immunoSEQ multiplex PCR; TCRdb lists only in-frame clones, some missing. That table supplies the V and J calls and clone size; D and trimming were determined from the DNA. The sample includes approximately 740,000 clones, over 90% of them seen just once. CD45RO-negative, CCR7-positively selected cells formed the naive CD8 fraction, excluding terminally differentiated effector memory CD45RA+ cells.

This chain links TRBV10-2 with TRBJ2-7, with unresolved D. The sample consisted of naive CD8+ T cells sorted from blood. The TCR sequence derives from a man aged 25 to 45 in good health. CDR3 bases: TGCGCCAGCAGTGACTTCTACGAGCAGTACTTC. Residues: CASSDFYEQYF.